The source of this T cell receptor (beta chain) is a study of shared clonotypes between healthy human individuals. Whole-study findings and limits: Rarefaction indicated that sorted-subset sequencing remained incomplete although depth was large. Shared clonotypes: roughly 4.7% naive CD4, 3% to 3.5% naive CD8, less than 2.5% memory CD4, 0.35% to 0.5% memory CD8.

This clone was detected only a few times. The antigen is undetermined. The V and J ends lost 2 bases and 7 bases respectively, with 6 bases between them. The CDR3 is made up of 12 amino acids. Per the germline V gene, CDR1 is SNHLY and CDR2 is FYNNEI. Clones were read by immunoSEQ multiplex PCR, and TCRdb kept only the in-frame ones, dropping some. The sample lists around 1.1 million clones; more than 75% were seen once. This chain uses TRBV2 with TRBJ2-1; D not certain. Material: memory CD4+ T cells from PBMCs. Indicated subset: CD45RA-negative fraction. The source is a man aged 18 to 35 in good health. Some clones in this sample may be carry-over from other donors' samples. The CDR3 nucleotides are TGTGCCAGCAGTGAATTGCGGAATGAGCAGTTCTTC. It translates to CASSELRNEQFF.